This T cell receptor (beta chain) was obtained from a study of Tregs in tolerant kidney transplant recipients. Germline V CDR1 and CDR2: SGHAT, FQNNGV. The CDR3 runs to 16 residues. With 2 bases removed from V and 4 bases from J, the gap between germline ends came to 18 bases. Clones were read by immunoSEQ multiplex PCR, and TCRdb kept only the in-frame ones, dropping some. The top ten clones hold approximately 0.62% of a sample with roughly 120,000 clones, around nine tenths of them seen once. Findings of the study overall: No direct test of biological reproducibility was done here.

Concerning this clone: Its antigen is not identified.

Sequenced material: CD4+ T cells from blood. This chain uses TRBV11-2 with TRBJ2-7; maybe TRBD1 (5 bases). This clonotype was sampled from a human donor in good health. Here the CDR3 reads CASSLRRTMILYEQYF. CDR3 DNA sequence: TGTGCCAGCAGCTTACGTCGGACAATGATCCTTTACGAGCAGTACTTC.